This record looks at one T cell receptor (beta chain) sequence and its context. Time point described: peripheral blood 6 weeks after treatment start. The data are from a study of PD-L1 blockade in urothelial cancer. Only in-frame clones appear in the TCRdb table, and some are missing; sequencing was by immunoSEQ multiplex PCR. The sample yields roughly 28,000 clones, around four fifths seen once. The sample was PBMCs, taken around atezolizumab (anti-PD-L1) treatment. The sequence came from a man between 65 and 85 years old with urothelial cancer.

The CDR3 loop reads CASSPTQGANQPQHF. The CDR3 DNA sequence: TGTGCCAGTAGTCCTACCCAGGGGGCGAATCAGCCCCAGCATTTT. This chain joins TRBV19 and TRBJ1-5; the match to TRBD1 covers 8 bases. In germline, CDR1 is LNHDA, CDR2 SQIVND (reference sequence). V was clipped by 5 bases and J by 4 bases; unmatched bases: 7. This CDR3 region has 15 residues.